This T cell receptor (beta chain) was observed in a study of T cell responses to AZD1222 COVID-19 vaccine. This CDR3 is built from 15 residues. Trimming took off 2 bases at V and 2 bases at J, with 11 bases between the two ends. CDR1 SNHLY and CDR2 FYNNEI come from the germline V gene. Remarks on this clone: Its target is not known.

Generated by immunoSEQ multiplex PCR, the TCRdb table keeps only in-frame clones and is missing some. The sample yields 200,000 or so clones, around 86% seen once. General study findings and limits: Dominant at 160-218 and 743-854, vaccine-associated CD4 TCRs also spanned spike.

Source: peripheral blood, taken on day 0 of MenACWY control vaccination. This clonotype was obtained from an adult in good health. The chain recombines TRBV2 with TRBJ2-3, with D uncertain. CDR3 coding DNA: TGTGCCAGCAGTGAAATGGATGCCCCCACAGATACGCAGTATTTT. Amino acid sequence: CASSEMDAPTDTQYF.